This is a list of T cell receptor beta chains from one sample in a study of blood T cell repertoires in COVID-19. Assay used: immunoSEQ multiplex PCR; TCRdb lists only in-frame clones, some missing. The data contain fewer than 45,000 clones, roughly nine tenths of them seen just once; the ten biggest clones take up approximately 15%. Sequencing was performed on peripheral blood. These receptors all stem from a woman in her twenties or thirties in a cohort sampled during active COVID-19. The CDR3 runs from the conserved cysteine through the conserved F or W. D genes are given only for firm matches. Not every row has a clone size; where given, it reads once, few, many or a size class.

j_call	clone_size	v_call	d_call	cdr3_nt	cdr3_aa
TRBJ2-5	once	TRBV27	NA	TGTGCCAGCAGTTTAAGCCGGGTCCCCACGCGGGAGACCCAGTACTTC	CASSLSRVPTRETQYF
TRBJ2-1	once	TRBV30	TRBD2	TGTGCCTGGAGCGGACTAGCTGACTACAATGAGCAGTTCTTC	CAWSGLADYNEQFF
TRBJ1-5	few	TRBV5-6	NA	TGTGCCAGCAGCCCTAGGATCGGCAATCAGCCCCAGCATTTT	CASSPRIGNQPQHF
TRBJ2-1	NA	TRBV6-4	TRBD2	TGTGCCAGCAGTATAGCGGGATTGCCCTACAATGAGCAGTTCTTC	CASSIAGLPYNEQFF
TRBJ2-5	once	TRBV19	NA	TGTGCCAGTAGTATACGGGGGTCTGAGACCCAGTACTTC	CASSIRGSETQYF
TRBJ2-7	NA	TRBV28	TRBD1	TGTGCCAGCAGATCTCGGACAGGGCCGATCTCCTACGAGCAGTACTTC	CASRSRTGPISYEQYF
TRBJ2-5	NA	TRBV7-2	NA	TGTGCCAGCAGCTTAGCCGGGGGAGGACGAGTAGAGACCCAGTACTTC	CASSLAGGGRVETQYF
TRBJ2-2	NA	TRBV19	TRBD2	TGTGCCAGTAGTATGACTAGCGGGAGCGGCGGGGAGCTGTTTTTT	CASSMTSGSGGELFF
TRBJ2-7	NA	TRBV19	NA	TGTGCCAGTAGTAGGGGGGAGCCCTACGAGCAGTACTTC	CASSRGEPYEQYF
TRBJ2-1	NA	TRBV30	NA	TGTGCCTGGAGTTCGGCGGAAGAGCAGTTCTTC	CAWSSAEEQFF
TRBJ1-4	NA	TRBV3-1/TRBV3-2	NA	TGTGCCAGCAGCCTTAGAACAGGGAATGAAAAACTGTTTTTT	CASSLRTGNEKLFF
TRBJ2-3	NA	TRBV3-1/TRBV3-2	TRBD2	TGTGCCAGCAGCCCTAACGGGGGACTAGCGGGCGATACGCAGTATTTT	CASSPNGGLAGDTQYF
TRBJ2-7	NA	TRBV6-6	TRBD2	TGTGCCAGCACCGAGGCTAGCGGGAGCGAGCAGTACTTC	CASTEASGSEQYF
TRBJ2-3	NA	TRBV12-3/TRBV12-4	TRBD2	TGTGCCAGCACAAGCGGGAGTGCGCAGTATTTT	CASTSGSAQYF
TRBJ1-2	once	TRBV12-2	NA	TGTGCAAGTCGCTCCCCGAACAGGTCTGGGAACTATGGCTACACCTTC	CASRSPNRSGNYGYTF
TRBJ2-5	NA	TRBV4-1	NA	TGCGCCAGCAGCCAAAGCGAGGGATTTCAAGAGACCCAGTACTTC	CASSQSEGFQETQYF
TRBJ1-2	NA	TRBV5-1	NA	TGCGCCAGCAGCTTGGCCGGGGGAGAATATGGCTACACCTTC	CASSLAGGEYGYTF
TRBJ2-3	few	TRBV7-9	NA	TGTGCCAGCAGCTCCAGCCAAGGGGCAGGGAGCACAGATACGCAGTATTTT	CASSSSQGAGSTDTQYF
TRBJ1-2	few	TRBV27	TRBD1	TGTGCCAGCAGTTCCTCCGACAGGGTTGGGGATGGCTACACCTTC	CASSSSDRVGDGYTF
TRBJ2-7	NA	TRBV9	NA	TGTGCCAGCAGCGTAGGTGCAGGCCTTTCCTACGAGCAGTACTTC	CASSVGAGLSYEQYF
TRBJ2-5	NA	TRBV5-1	TRBD1	TGCGCCAGCAGCTTGGAGGGAAGACAGGGGGGTCTGGAGACCCAGTACTTC	CASSLEGRQGGLETQYF
TRBJ1-1	NA	TRBV11-1	NA	TGTGCCAGCGCCCTCTATGGGAACACTGAAGCTTTCTTT	CASALYGNTEAFF
TRBJ1-1	NA	TRBV5-5	NA	TGTGCCAGCAGCTTAACGACAGTTAACACTGAAGCTTTCTTT	CASSLTTVNTEAFF
TRBJ1-1	NA	TRBV3-1/TRBV3-2	NA	TGTGCCAGCGCGTGGCAGGGACTTTCTGAAGCTTTCTTT	CASAWQGLSEAFF
TRBJ2-3	few	TRBV6-2/TRBV6-3	TRBD1	TGTGCCAGCAGCCCGGGACAGGGGGACGCAGATACGCAGTATTTT	CASSPGQGDADTQYF
TRBJ2-7	NA	TRBV9	TRBD1	TGTGCCAGCAGCAAAAGAAGCGCGACAGGGGCCCTCCCCAACGAGCAGTACTTC	CASSKRSATGALPNEQYF
TRBJ2-1	NA	TRBV5-1	TRBD2	TGCGCCAGCAGCCCCAACTCTCCGGGACTAGCGTGGGAGCAGTTCTTC	CASSPNSPGLAWEQFF
TRBJ2-7	NA	TRBV6-5	NA	TGTGCTACGTACGCGGGACCGCTTTACGAGCAGTACTTC	CATYAGPLYEQYF
TRBJ1-1	NA	TRBV7-9	NA	TGTGCCAGCAGCCGAGGAGCTTTCTTT	CASSRGAFF
TRBJ2-7	NA	TRBV13	NA	TGTGCCAGCAGCCCTTGGGGAACTAGCAGTTACGAGCAGTACTTC	CASSPWGTSSYEQYF
TRBJ2-5	NA	TRBV5-5	TRBD1	TGTGCCAGCAGCTGGGGGGACAGGCTTCAAGAGACCCAGTACTTC	CASSWGDRLQETQYF
TRBJ1-1	NA	TRBV28	TRBD1	TGTGCCAGCCGACAGGGGCCGGGCACTGAAGCTTTCTTT	CASRQGPGTEAFF
TRBJ2-2	NA	TRBV28	TRBD1	TGTGCCAGCACCAAACAGGGGGGCGCCGGGGAGCTGTTTTTT	CASTKQGGAGELFF
TRBJ1-1	NA	TRBV29-1	NA	TGCAGCGTTGAAGATCCCAGGGAGGACACTGAAGCTTTCTTT	CSVEDPREDTEAFF
TRBJ2-1	NA	TRBV5-1	TRBD2	TGCGCCAGCAGCTTGGGCCCCCTTAGCGGGCTAGAGCAGTTCTTC	CASSLGPLSGLEQFF
TRBJ1-2	NA	TRBV2	TRBD1	TGTGCCAGCAGTGTGGGGACAGGGGTCCGTGGCTACACCTTC	CASSVGTGVRGYTF
TRBJ1-3	NA	TRBV19	NA	TGTGCCAGTAGGGACACCTTTTCTGGAAACACCATATATTTT	CASRDTFSGNTIYF
TRBJ1-1	NA	TRBV18	TRBD1	TGTGCCAGCTCACCGCTCCCTCAAGGACAGGGGGCGTTGGACACTGAAGCTTTCTTT	CASSPLPQGQGALDTEAFF
TRBJ2-2	NA	TRBV4-2	TRBD2	TGTGCCAGCAGCCAAGATAAAACTAGCGGGGCTAATTGGGACACCGGGGAGCTGTTTTTT	CASSQDKTSGANWDTGELFF
TRBJ2-5	NA	TRBV24-1	TRBD2	TGTGCCACCAGTGATCCCAGGGTAGCGGGAGAAGAGACCCAGTACTTC	CATSDPRVAGEETQYF
TRBJ1-1	NA	TRBV19	TRBD1	TGTGCCAGTACTCGAGGACAGGATAAGACTGAAGCTTTCTTT	CASTRGQDKTEAFF
TRBJ2-7	NA	TRBV2	TRBD1	TGTGCCAGCAAACGACCCGACAGGGGCCTCTACGAGCAGTACTTC	CASKRPDRGLYEQYF
TRBJ1-1	NA	TRBV9	TRBD1	TGTGCCAGCAGCACCCGGACAGGGGGTGAAGCTTTCTTT	CASSTRTGGEAFF
TRBJ1-2	NA	TRBV27	TRBD1	TGTGCCAGCAGGACAGGGGGCTCGGGGAGCTATGGCTACACCTTC	CASRTGGSGSYGYTF
TRBJ2-7	NA	TRBV30	TRBD2	TGTGCCTGGAGTGTTTCTACTCCAACTAGCGGGAGGGCCTCAAGCTCCTACGAGCAGTACTTC	CAWSVSTPTSGRASSSYEQYF
TRBJ2-1	NA	TRBV10-1	TRBD1	TGCGCCAGCAGTCCGGGACAGGTGACAAATGAGCAGTTCTTC	CASSPGQVTNEQFF
TRBJ2-1	NA	TRBV18	TRBD2	TGTGCCAGCTCACCTAGGGCCAGCGGGAGAGGTAATGAGCAGTTCTTC	CASSPRASGRGNEQFF
TRBJ2-1	NA	TRBV5-1	TRBD2	TGCGCCAGCAGCTCCCCTCGACTAGCGGATAAATACAATGAGCAGTTCTTC	CASSSPRLADKYNEQFF
TRBJ1-2	NA	TRBV28	NA	TGTGCCAGCAGTTTTAGGACAAGCGGCTACACCTTC	CASSFRTSGYTF
TRBJ1-2	NA	TRBV6-5	NA	TGTGCCAGCAGTTACTCGATGGCACAGCTCTATGGCTACACCTTC	CASSYSMAQLYGYTF
TRBJ1-1	NA	TRBV18	NA	TGTGCCAGTCTCGGGACAACTAACACTGAAGCTTTCTTT	CASLGTTNTEAFF
TRBJ1-2	NA	TRBV2	NA	TGTGCCAGCACGGGAACCTATGGCTACACCTTC	CASTGTYGYTF
TRBJ2-5	NA	TRBV5-6	TRBD2	TGTGCCAGCAGTTGGAGGACTAGCGGGAGGTGGGAGACCCAGTACTTC	CASSWRTSGRWETQYF
TRBJ1-6	NA	TRBV3-1/TRBV3-2	TRBD1	TGTGCCAGCAGCCAGTCGGGACAGGGAAACTCACCCCTCCACTTT	CASSQSGQGNSPLHF
TRBJ2-3	NA	TRBV2	TRBD1	TGTGCCAGCAGTGAAATGCATCCTAGGGGGCCAGATACGCAGTATTTT	CASSEMHPRGPDTQYF
TRBJ2-4	NA	TRBV6-1	TRBD1	TGTGCCAGCAGTGATACTCCGGGACAGGGTTTTTTATCCAAAAACATTCAGTACTTC	CASSDTPGQGFLSKNIQYF
TRBJ1-5	few	TRBV28	NA	TGTGCCAGCAGCCCTGTTCAGGGTAATGGTCAGCCCCAGCATTTT	CASSPVQGNGQPQHF
TRBJ2-5	NA	TRBV5-1	TRBD1	TGCGCCAGCAGCTTGGAGACAGGGCGGCAAGAGACCCAGTACTTC	CASSLETGRQETQYF
TRBJ1-4	NA	TRBV2	TRBD1	TGTGCCAGCAGTGATTTCCGGACAGGGAATGAAAAACTGTTTTTT	CASSDFRTGNEKLFF